This T cell receptor beta chain appears in the sequencing data of a study of blood T cell repertoires in COVID-19. Study details: There were acute and convalescent COVID-19 samples, and they came from the United States, Italy and Spain. In each case, the material was cDNA or gDNA derived from T cells, B-cell-depleted T cells, or PBMCs.

Authors' data handling: Estimates of nucleated cell counts were drawn from the amplification of reference gene primers. The assay was immunoSEQ multiplex PCR, and TCRdb's table has in-frame clones only and misses some. V and J calls and clone size come straight from that table; D and trimming were deduced from the DNA. The table shows over 95,000 clones, with roughly 90% occurring only once. In this sample, this clone turned up once. This clonotype originated in a human donor with acute or convalescent COVID-19. The donor label of this sample is uncertain. The sample comprised peripheral blood.

In nucleotides, the CDR3 is TGTGCCAGCAGCTTACAGATTGGAAACACCATATATTTT. Translated, it gives CASSLQIGNTIYF. The V and J genes are TRBV7-2 and TRBJ1-3; D remains ambiguous. Per the germline V gene, CDR1 is SGHTA and CDR2 is FQGNSA. The ends were cut back, 2 bases at V and 3 bases at J, with 5 bases in the middle. The CDR3 loop spans 13 amino acids. Together with reference TRBV7-2 and TRBJ1-3, the CDR3 gives the full variable domain: GAGVSQSPSNKVTEKGKDVELRCDPISGHTALYWYRQSLGQGLEFLIYFQGNSAPDKSGLPSDRFSAERTGGSVSTLTIQRTQQEDSAVYLCASSLQIGNTIYFGEGSWLTVV.